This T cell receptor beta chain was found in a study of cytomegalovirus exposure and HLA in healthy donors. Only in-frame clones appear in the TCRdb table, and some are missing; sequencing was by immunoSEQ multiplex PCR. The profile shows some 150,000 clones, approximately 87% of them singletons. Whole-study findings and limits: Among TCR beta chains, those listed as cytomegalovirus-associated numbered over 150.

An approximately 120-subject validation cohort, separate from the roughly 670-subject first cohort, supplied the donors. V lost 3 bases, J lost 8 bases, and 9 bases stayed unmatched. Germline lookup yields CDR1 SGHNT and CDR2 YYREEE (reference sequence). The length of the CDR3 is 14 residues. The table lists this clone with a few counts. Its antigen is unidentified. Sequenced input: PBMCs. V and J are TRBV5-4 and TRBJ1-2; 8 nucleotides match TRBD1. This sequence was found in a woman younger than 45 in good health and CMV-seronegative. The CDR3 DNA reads TGTGCCAGCAGCTCTCGGACAGGGAGGTTAGGCTACACCTTC. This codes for CASSSRTGRLGYTF.